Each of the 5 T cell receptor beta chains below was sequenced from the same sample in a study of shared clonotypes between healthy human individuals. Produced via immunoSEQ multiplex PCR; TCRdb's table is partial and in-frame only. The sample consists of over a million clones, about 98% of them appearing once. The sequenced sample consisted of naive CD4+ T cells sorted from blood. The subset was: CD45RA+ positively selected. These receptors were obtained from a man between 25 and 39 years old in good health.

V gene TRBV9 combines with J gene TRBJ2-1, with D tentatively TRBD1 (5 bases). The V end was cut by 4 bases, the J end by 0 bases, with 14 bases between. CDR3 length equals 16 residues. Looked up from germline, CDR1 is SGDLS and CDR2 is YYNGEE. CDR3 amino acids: CASSPRTLPSYNEQFF. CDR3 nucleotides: TGTGCCAGCAGCCCCCGGACACTTCCCTCCTACAATGAGCAGTTCTTC.

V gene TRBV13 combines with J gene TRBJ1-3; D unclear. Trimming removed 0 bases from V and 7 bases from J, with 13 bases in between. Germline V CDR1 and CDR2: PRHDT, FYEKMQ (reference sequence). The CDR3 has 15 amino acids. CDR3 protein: CASSLGRTPRNTIYF. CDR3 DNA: TGTGCCAGCAGCTTAGGCCGAACACCCCGGAACACCATATATTTT.

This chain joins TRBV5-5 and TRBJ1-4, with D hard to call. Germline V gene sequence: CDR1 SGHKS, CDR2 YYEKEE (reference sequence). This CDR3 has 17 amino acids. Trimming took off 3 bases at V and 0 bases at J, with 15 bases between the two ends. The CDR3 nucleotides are TGTGCCAGCAGCTACAAGTTGACGGAAGCAACTAATGAAAAACTGTTTTTT. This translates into CASSYKLTEATNEKLFF.

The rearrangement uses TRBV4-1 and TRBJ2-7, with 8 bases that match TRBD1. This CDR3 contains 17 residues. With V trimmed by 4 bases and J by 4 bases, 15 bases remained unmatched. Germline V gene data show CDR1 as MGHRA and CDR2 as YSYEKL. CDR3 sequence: CASSRRVEGQALYEQYF. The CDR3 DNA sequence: TGCGCCAGCAGCCGAAGAGTAGAGGGACAGGCTTTGTACGAGCAGTACTTC.

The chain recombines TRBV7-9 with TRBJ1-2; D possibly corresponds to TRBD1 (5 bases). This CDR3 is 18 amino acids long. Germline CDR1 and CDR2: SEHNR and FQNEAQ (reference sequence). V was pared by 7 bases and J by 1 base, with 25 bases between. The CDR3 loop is CASTLGFPGGWGNYGYTF. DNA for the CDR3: TGTGCCAGCACCCTGGGGTTCCCCGGGGGATGGGGTAACTATGGCTACACCTTC. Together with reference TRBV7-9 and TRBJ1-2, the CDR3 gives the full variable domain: DTGVSQNPRHKITKRGQNVTFRCDPISEHNRLYWYRQTLGQGPEFLTYFQNEAQLEKSRLLSDRFSAERPKGSFSTLEIQRTEQGDSAMYLCASTLGFPGGWGNYGYTFGSGTRLTVV.